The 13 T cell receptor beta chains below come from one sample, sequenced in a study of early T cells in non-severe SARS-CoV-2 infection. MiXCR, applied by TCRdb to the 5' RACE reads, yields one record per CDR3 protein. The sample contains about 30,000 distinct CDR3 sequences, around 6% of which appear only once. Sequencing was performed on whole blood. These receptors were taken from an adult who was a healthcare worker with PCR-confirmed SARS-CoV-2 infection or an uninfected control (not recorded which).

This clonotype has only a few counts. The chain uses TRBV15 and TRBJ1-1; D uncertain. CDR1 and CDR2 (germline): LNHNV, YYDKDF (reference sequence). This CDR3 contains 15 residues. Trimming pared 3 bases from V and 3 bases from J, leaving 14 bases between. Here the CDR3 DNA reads TGTGCCACCAGCAGGGGGTTCGGGCCGGACACTGAAGCTTTCTTT. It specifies CATSRGFGPDTEAFF.

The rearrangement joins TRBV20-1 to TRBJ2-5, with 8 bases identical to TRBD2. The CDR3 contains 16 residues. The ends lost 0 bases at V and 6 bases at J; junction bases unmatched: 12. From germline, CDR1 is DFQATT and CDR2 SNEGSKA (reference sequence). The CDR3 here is CSARDASGGSEQTQYF. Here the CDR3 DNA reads TGCAGTGCTAGAGATGCATCGGGGGGGAGCGAACAGACCCAGTACTTC.

The CDR3 protein is CASSDSSYEQYF. In nucleotides, the CDR3 is TGCGCCAGCAGCGACAGCTCCTACGAGCAGTACTTC. The chain recombines TRBV5-1 with TRBJ2-7; D possibly corresponds to TRBD1 (5 bases). V was pared by 4 bases and J by 0 bases, with 5 bases between. CDR3 length equals 12 residues. From germline, CDR1 is SGHRS and CDR2 YFSETQ.

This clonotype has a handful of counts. The CDR3 region is CASSYFPGTGWYTF. The CDR3 DNA is TGTGCCAGCAGTTACTTTCCCGGGACAGGGTGGTACACCTTC. The V call is TRBV6-5, the J call TRBJ1-2; TRBD1 aligns across 9 bases. Germline CDR1 reads MNHEY; CDR2 reads SVGAGI. This CDR3 spans 14 amino acids. V trimming: 1 base; J trimming: 11 bases; junction bases outside the gene matches: 8.

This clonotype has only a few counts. The CDR3 region has the DNA TGTGCCACCAGTGCAAGGGGGCTAGTAGATACGCAGTATTTT. It specifies CATSARGLVDTQYF. The chain uses TRBV24-1 and TRBJ2-3; TRBD1 matches at 7 bases. Germline assignment: CDR1 KGHDR and CDR2 SFDVKD. The CDR3 is 14 residues long. V lost 5 bases and J lost 5; bases outside the gene matches: 6.

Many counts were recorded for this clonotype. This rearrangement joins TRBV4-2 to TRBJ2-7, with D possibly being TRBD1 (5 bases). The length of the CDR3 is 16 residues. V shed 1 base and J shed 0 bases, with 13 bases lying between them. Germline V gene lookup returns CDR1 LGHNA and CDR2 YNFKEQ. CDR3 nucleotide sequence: TGTGCCAGCAGCCAAGTACCAGGACAAACCTCCTACGAGCAGTACTTC. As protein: CASSQVPGQTSYEQYF.

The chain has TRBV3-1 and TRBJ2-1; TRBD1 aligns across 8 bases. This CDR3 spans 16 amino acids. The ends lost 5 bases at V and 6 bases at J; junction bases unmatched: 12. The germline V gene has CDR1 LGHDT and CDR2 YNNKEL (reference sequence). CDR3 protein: CASSYLDRGGFNEQFF. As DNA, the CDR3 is TGTGCCAGCAGCTACCTAGACAGGGGAGGTTTCAATGAGCAGTTCTTC.

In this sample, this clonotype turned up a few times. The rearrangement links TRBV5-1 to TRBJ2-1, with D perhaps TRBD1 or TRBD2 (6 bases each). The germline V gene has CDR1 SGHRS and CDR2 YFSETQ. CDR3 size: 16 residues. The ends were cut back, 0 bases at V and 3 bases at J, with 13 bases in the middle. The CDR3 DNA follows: TGCGCCAGCAGCTTGGGACCGGAGGGGGGCTACAATGAGCAGTTCTTC. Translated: CASSLGPEGGYNEQFF. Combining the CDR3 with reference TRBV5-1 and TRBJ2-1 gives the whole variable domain KAGVTQTPRYLIKTRGQQVTLSCSPISGHRSVSWYQQTPGQGLQFLFEYFSETQRNKGNFPGRFSGRQFSNSRSEMNVSTLELGDSALYLCASSLGPEGGYNEQFFGPGTRLTVL.

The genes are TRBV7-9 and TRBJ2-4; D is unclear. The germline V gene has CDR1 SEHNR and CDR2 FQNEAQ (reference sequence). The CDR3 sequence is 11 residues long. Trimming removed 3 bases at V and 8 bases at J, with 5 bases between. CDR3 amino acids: CASSFSDIQYF. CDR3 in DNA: TGTGCCAGCAGCTTCTCTGACATTCAGTACTTC.

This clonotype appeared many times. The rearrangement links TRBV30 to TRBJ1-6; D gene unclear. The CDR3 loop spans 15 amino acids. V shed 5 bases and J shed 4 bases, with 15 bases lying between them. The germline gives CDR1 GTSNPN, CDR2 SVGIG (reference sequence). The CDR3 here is CAWGRAGGYNSPLHF. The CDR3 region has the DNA TGTGCCTGGGGCCGTGCTGGCGGTTATAATTCACCCCTCCACTTT.

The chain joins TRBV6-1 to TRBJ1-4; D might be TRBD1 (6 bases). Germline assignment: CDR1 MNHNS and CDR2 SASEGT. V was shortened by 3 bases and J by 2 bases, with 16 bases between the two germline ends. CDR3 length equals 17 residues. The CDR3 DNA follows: TGTGCCAGCAGTGAGCCATTACAGGGATTTACTAATGAAAAACTGTTTTTT. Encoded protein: CASSEPLQGFTNEKLFF.

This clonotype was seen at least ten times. The CDR3 DNA follows: TGTGCCAGCAGCCAAGCCGGACTAGCGGGGGGGTACACCGGGGAGCTGTTTTTT. It specifies CASSQAGLAGGYTGELFF. V is TRBV4-2 and J is TRBJ2-2, with 15 bases matching TRBD2. CDR1 and CDR2 (germline): LGHNA, YNFKEQ. V shed 1 base, J shed 3 bases, and the junction held 3 bases outside the gene matches. This CDR3 has 18 amino acids.

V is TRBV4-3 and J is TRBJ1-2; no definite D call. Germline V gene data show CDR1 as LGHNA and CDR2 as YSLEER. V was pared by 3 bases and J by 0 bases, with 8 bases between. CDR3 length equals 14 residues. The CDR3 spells CASSQISANYGYTF. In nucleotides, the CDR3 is TGCGCCAGCAGCCAGATCTCAGCTAACTATGGCTACACCTTC.